This TCR beta chain is drawn from a study of cytomegalovirus exposure and HLA in healthy donors. Overall study findings and caveats: Follow-up analysis later connected one missense variant in DCLRE1C with trimming of TCR beta V- and J-genes. In most subjects, TCR beta sequences reportedly gave accurate predictions of HLA-A and HLA-B alleles. A later analysis found TCR association rates differed by HLA locus, highest for DRB1 and lowest for HLA-C.

A remark on this clone: Antigen unknown.

Researchers ran the PCR with 60 Vbeta and 13 Jbeta primers. Only in-frame clones appear in the TCRdb table, and some are missing; sequencing was by immunoSEQ multiplex PCR. This table has some 220,000 clones, approximately 90% appearing once. Germline CDR1 SGHTA, CDR2 FQGNSA. This CDR3 has 13 amino acids. Trimming pared 0 bases from V and 5 bases from J, leaving 7 bases between. This TCR was sampled from a young woman in good health and CMV-seronegative. The chain is built from TRBV7-2 and TRBJ1-2, with D possibly being TRBD1 (5 bases). Sequencing was performed on PBMCs. DNA for the CDR3: TGTGCCAGCAGCTTAGCGCAGGGATATGGCTACACCTTC. The encoded protein is CASSLAQGYGYTF.